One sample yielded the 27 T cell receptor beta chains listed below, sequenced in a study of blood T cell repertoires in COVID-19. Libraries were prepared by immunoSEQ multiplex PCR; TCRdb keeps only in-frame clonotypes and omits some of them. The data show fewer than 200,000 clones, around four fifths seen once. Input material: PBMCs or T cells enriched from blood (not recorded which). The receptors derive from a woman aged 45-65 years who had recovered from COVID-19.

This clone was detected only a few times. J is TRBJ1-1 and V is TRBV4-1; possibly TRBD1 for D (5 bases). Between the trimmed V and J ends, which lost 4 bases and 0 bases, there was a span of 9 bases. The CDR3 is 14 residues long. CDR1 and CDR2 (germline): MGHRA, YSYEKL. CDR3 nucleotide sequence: TGCGCCAGCAGCCCAGGGCCGCTGAACACTGAAGCTTTCTTT. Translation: CASSPGPLNTEAFF.

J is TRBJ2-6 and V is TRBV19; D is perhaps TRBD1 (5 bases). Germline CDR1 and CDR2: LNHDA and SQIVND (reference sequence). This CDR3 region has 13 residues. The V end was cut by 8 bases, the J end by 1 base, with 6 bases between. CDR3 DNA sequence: TGTGCCAGTCAGGGTTCTGGGGCCAACGTCCTGACTTTC. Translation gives CASQGSGANVLTF.

CDR3 nucleotide sequence: TGTGCCAGCAGCCAAGACGCAGGGGCTTTCTATGGCTACACCTTC. Translating gives CASSQDAGAFYGYTF. The genes are TRBV3-1 (or the pseudogene TRBV3-2) and TRBJ1-2; a possible D gene is TRBD1 (6 bases). This CDR3 is built from 15 residues. CDR1 and CDR2 (germline): LGHDT, YNNKEL (reference sequence). V gave up 0 bases and J gave up 4 bases, with 12 bases separating them.

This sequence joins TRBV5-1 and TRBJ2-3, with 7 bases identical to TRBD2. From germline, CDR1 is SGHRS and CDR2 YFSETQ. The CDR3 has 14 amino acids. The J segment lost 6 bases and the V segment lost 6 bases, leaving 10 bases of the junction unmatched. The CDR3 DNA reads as TGCGCCAGCACGGAGGGAGGGGACGGTGATACGCAGTATTTT. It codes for CASTEGGDGDTQYF. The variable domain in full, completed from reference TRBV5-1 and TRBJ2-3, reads KAGVTQTPRYLIKTRGQQVTLSCSPISGHRSVSWYQQTPGQGLQFLFEYFSETQRNKGNFPGRFSGRQFSNSRSEMNVSTLELGDSALYLCASTEGGDGDTQYFGPGTRLTVL.

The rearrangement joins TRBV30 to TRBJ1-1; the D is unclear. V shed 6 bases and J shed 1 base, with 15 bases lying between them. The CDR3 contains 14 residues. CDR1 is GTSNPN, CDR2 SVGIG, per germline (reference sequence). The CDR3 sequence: CACTNNIRNTEAFF. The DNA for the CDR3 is TGTGCCTGCACAAATAACATTCGGAACACTGAAGCTTTCTTT. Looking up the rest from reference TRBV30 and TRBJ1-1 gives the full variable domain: SQTIHQWPATLVQPVGSPLSLECTVEGTSNPNLYWYRQAAGRGLQLLFYSVGIGQISSEVPQNLSASRPQDRQFILSSKKLLLSDSGFYLCACTNNIRNTEAFFGQGTRLTVV.

CDR3 loop: CASSGQGRWGTEAFF. CDR3 DNA: TGTGCCAGCAGCGGACAGGGGCGCTGGGGGACTGAAGCTTTCTTT. The rearrangement joins TRBV6-4 to TRBJ1-1, with 9 bases matching TRBD1. The V gene end was trimmed by 6 bases and the J gene end by 5 bases; junction bases not matched to a gene: 10. The CDR3 sequence is 15 residues long. Germline V gives CDR1 MRHNA, CDR2 SNTAGT.

The CDR3 nucleotides read TGTGCCACCGGCCCAGGGAATTGGGGCACAGATACGCAGTATTTT. This gives the protein CATGPGNWGTDTQYF. The chain joins TRBV10-3 to TRBJ2-3; possible D gene TRBD1, 5 bases. Trimming took off 10 bases at V and 1 base at J, with 18 bases between the two ends. The CDR3 runs 15 residues. CDR1 is ENHRY, CDR2 SYGVKD, per germline.

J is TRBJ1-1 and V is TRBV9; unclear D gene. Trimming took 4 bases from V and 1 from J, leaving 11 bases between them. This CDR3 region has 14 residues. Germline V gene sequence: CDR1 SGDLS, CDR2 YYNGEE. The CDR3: CASSPRQANTEAFF. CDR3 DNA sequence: TGTGCCAGCAGCCCTCGCCAGGCGAACACTGAAGCTTTCTTT.

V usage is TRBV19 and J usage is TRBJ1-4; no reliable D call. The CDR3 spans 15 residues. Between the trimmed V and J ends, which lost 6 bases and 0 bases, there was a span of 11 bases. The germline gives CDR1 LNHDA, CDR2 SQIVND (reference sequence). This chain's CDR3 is CASSFTAATNEKLFF. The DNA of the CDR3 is TGTGCCAGTAGCTTCACAGCCGCAACTAATGAAAAACTGTTTTTT.

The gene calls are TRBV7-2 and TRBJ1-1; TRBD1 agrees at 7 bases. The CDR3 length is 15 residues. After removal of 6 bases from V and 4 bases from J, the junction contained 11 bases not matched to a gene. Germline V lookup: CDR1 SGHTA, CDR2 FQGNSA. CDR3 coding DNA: TGTGCCAGCAGGATACAGGGGCTCTTAGGCACTGAAGCTTTCTTT. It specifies CASRIQGLLGTEAFF.

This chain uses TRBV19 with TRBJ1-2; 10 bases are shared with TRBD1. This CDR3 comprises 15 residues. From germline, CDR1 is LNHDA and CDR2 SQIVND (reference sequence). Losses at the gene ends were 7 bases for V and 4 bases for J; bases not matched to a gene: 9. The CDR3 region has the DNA TGTGCCAGTAATGGACAGGGGGTTCTTGGCTATGGCTACACCTTC. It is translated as CASNGQGVLGYGYTF.

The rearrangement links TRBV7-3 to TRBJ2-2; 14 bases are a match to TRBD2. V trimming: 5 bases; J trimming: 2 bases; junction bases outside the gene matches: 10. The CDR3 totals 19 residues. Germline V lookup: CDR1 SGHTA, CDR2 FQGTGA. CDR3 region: CASSRVGTSGRLNTGELFF. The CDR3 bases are TGTGCCAGCAGCCGGGTGGGGACTAGCGGGAGACTTAACACCGGGGAGCTGTTTTTT.

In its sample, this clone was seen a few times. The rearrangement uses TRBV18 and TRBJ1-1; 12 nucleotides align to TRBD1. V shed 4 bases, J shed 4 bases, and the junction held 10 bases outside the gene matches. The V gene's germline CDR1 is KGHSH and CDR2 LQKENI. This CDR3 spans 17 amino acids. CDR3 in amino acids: CASSLTGTGGGGTEAFF. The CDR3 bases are TGTGCCAGCTCACTGACCGGGACAGGGGGCGGGGGCACTGAAGCTTTCTTT.

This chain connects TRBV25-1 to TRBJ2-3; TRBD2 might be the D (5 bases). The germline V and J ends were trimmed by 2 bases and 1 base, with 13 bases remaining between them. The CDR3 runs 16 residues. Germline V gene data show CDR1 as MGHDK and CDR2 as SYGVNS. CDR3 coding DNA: TGTGCCAGCAGTGAAGACTACGGGTCGGGCACAGATACGCAGTATTTT. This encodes CASSEDYGSGTDTQYF.

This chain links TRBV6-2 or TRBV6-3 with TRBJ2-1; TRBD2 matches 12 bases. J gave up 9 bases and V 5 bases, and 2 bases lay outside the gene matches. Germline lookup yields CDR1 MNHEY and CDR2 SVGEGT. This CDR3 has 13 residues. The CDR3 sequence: CASSRLAGVEQFF. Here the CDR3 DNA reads TGTGCCAGCAGTCGACTAGCGGGGGTTGAGCAGTTCTTC.

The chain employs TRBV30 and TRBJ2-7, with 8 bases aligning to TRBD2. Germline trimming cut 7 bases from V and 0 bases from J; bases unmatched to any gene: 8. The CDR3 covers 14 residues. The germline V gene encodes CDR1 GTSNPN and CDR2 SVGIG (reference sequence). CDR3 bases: TGTGCCTTCACTCTAGCGGGCAGCTCCTACGAGCAGTACGTC. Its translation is CAFTLAGSSYEQYV.

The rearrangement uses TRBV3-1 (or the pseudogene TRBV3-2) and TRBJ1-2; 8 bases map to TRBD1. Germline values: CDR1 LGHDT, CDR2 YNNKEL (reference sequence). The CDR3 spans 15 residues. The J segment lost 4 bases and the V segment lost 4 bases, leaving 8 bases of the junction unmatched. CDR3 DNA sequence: TGTGCCAGCAGCCGTCCGGGGACAGGAGTCTATGGCTACACCTTC. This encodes CASSRPGTGVYGYTF.

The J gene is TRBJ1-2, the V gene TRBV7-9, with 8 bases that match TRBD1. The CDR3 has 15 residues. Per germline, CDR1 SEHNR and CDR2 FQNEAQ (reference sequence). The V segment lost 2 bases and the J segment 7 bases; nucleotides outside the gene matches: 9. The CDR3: CASSLTEGQGSGYTF. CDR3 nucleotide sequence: TGTGCCAGCAGCTTAACGGAAGGACAGGGCTCTGGCTACACCTTC.

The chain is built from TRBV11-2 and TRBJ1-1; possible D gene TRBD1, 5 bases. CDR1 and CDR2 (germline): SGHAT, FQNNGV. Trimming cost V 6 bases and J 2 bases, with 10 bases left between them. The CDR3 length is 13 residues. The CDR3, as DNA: TGTGCCAGCAGTCCAGGGTTTAACACTGAAGCTTTCTTT. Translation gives CASSPGFNTEAFF.

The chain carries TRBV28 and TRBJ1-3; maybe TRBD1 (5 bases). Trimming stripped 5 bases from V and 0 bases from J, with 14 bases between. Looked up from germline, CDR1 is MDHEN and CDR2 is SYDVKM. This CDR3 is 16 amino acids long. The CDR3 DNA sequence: TGTGCCAGCAGTCCCCCCGGGGGGAGCTCTGGAAACACCATATATTTT. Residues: CASSPPGGSSGNTIYF.

For the CDR3, the DNA is TGCAGCGTTGCCGTAATGACTAGCAGAGAAGAGACCCAGTACTTC. It is translated as CSVAVMTSREETQYF. The chain uses TRBV29-1 and TRBJ2-5; TRBD2 matches at 7 bases. In germline, CDR1 is SQVTM, CDR2 ANQGSEA. There are 15 residues in the CDR3. V was clipped by 4 bases and J by 3 bases; unmatched bases: 11.

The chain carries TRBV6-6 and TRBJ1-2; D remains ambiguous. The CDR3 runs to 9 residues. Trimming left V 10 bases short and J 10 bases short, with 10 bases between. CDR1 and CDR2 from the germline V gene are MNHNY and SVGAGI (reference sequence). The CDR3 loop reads CATGSSYTF. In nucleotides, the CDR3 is TGTGCCACCGGGTCGTCCTACACCTTC.

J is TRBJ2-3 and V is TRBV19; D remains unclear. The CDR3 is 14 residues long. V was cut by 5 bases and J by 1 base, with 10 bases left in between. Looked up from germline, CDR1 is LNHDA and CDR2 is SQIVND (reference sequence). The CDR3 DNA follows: TGTGCCAGTAGTGTACAGCACGGCACAGATACGCAGTATTTT. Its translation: CASSVQHGTDTQYF.

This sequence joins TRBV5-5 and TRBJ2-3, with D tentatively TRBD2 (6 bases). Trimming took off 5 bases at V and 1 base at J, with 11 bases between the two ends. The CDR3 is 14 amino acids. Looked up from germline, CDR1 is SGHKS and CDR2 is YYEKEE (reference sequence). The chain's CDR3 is CASRSSGGTDTQYF. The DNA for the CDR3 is TGTGCCAGCAGAAGTAGCGGAGGCACAGATACGCAGTATTTT.

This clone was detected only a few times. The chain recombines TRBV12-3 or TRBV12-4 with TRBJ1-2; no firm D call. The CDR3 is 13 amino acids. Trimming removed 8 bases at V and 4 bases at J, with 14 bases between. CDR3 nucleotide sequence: TGTGCCAGCGGGCCGGGAATCGCCTATGGCTACACCTTC. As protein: CASGPGIAYGYTF.

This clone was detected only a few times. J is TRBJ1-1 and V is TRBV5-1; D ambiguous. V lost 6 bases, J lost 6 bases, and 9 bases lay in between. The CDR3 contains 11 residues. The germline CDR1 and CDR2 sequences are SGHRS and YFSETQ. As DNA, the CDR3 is TGCGCCAGCATCCAGGAATCTGAAGCTTTCTTT. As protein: CASIQESEAFF.

In nucleotides, the CDR3 is TGTGCCAGTAGTCCACAATCACAGGGGGCGTCCACTGAAGCTTTCTTT. Amino acids: CASSPQSQGASTEAFF. The chain couples TRBV19 to TRBJ1-1; 9 nucleotides line up with TRBD1. Trimming cost V 5 bases and J 4 bases; bases outside gene matches: 11. Germline values: CDR1 LNHDA, CDR2 SQIVND (reference sequence). The CDR3 length is 16 residues.